The present TCR beta chain was sequenced within a study of blood T cells in healthy people across ages. The CDR3 consists of 16 residues. V was trimmed by 0 bases and J by 2 bases, leaving 14 bases between them. CDR1 is LGHNA, CDR2 YSLEER, per germline. Primers used in a second PCR of roughly 6 to 11 cycles were a sample-barcoded 5' primer and a J-beta primer mix. From each sample, at least 3 million paired-end reads containing CDR3 were obtained. TCRdb re-analysed the 5' RACE reads in MiXCR, keeping a single row per CDR3 protein. The data contain 730,000 or so distinct CDR3 sequences, roughly two fifths of them singletons. This clonotype was seen ten or more times. The antigen is not known. General study points: Any changes in expanded clonotypes were possibly confounded, as donor CMV status remained unknown.

J is TRBJ2-7 and V is TRBV4-3; D is undetermined. The sequenced material came from blood. This sequence originates from a man older than 75 in good health. The CDR3: CASSQEEATAPYEQYF. CDR3 bases: TGCGCCAGCAGCCAAGAGGAAGCGACTGCCCCCTACGAGCAGTACTTC.